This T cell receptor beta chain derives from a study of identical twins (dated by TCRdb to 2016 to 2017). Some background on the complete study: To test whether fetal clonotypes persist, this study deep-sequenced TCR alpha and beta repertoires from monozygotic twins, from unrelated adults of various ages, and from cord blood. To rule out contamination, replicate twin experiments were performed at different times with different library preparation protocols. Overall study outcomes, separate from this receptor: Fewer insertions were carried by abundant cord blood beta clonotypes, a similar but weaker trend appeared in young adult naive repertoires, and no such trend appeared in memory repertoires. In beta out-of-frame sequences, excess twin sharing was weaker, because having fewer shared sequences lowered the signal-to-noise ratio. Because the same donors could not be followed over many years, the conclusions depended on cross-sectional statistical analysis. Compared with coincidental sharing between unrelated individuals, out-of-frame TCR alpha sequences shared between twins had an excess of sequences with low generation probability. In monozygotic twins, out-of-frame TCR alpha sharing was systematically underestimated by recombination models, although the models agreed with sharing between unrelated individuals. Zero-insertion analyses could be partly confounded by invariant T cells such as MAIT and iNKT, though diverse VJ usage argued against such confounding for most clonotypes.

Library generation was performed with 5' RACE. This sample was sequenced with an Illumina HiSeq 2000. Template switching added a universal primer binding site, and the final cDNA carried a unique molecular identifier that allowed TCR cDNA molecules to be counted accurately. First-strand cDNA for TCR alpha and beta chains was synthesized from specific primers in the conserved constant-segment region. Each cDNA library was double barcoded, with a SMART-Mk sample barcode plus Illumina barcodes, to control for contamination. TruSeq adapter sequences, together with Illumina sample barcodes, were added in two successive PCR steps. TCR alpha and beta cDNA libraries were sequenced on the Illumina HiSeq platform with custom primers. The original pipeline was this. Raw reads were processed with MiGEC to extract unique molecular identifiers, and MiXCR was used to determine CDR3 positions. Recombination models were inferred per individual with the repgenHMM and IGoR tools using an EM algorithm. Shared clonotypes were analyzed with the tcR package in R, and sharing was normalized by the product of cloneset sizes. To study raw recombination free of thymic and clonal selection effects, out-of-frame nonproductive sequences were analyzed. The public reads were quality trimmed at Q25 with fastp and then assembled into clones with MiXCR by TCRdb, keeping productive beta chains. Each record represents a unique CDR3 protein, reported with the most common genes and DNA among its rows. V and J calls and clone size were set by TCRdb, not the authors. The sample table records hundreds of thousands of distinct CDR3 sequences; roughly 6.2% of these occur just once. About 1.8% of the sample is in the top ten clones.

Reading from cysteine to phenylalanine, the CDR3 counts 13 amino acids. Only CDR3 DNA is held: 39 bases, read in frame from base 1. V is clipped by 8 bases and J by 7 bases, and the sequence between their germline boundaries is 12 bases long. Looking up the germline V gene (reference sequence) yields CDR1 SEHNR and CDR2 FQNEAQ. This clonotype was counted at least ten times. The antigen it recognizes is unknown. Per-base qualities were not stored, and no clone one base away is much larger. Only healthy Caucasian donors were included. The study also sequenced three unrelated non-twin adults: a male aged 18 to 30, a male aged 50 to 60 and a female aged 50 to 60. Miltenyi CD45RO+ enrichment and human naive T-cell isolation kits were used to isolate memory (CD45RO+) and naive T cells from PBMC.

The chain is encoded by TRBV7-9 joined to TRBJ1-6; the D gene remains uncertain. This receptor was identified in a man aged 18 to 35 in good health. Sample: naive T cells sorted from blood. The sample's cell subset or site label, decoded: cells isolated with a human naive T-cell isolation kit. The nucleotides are TGTGCCAGCTTGGGGAATTCGAATTCACCCCTCCACTTT. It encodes CASLGNSNSPLHF.